The 26 T cell receptor beta chains reported below all come from one sample, sequenced in a study of Ad26.COV2.S vaccination and SARS-CoV-2 variants. Specified treatment: 19 received Ad26.COV2.S at low or high dose, single or two shots; several received placebo; per-sample allocation not given. Samples analyzed were those drawn on day 63 after the first vaccine or placebo injection. Sequencing used immunoSEQ multiplex PCR; TCRdb keeps in-frame clones, though not all of them. The table shows about 350,000 clones, with around 88% occurring only once. The sequences come from peripheral blood, collected in a trial of Ad26.COV2.S vaccine versus placebo. These TCRs come from a person aged 18 to 65 who received the Ad26.COV2.S COVID-19 vaccine or a placebo.

The chain is built from TRBV5-4 and TRBJ2-5; maybe TRBD2 (5 bases). Trimming pared 2 bases from V and 5 bases from J, leaving 7 bases between. Germline loops: CDR1 SGHNT, CDR2 YYREEE (reference sequence). This CDR3 is 12 amino acids long. The CDR3 region has the DNA TGTGCCAGCAGCTTCCCGGGGGAGACCCAGTACTTC. This codes for CASSFPGETQYF. Complete variable domain (other parts from reference TRBV5-4 and TRBJ2-5): ETGVTQSPTHLIKTRGQQVTLRCSSQSGHNTVSWYQQALGQGPQFIFQYYREEENGRGNFPPRFSGLQFPNYSSELNVNALELDDSALYLCASSFPGETQYFGPGTRLLVL.

J is TRBJ2-7 and V is TRBV7-2; unclear D gene. The ends were cut back, 4 bases at V and 3 bases at J, with 19 bases in the middle. Per the germline V gene, CDR1 is SGHTA and CDR2 is FQGNSA. This CDR3 region has 16 residues. CDR3 DNA sequence: TGTGCCAGCAGCTCCGGGCCGTCGGGCAGGCTCTACGAGCAGTACTTC. Translating it yields CASSSGPSGRLYEQYF. Supplemented by reference TRBV7-2 and TRBJ2-7, the full variable domain reads GAGVSQSPSNKVTEKGKDVELRCDPISGHTALYWYRQSLGQGLEFLIYFQGNSAPDKSGLPSDRFSAERTGGSVSTLTIQRTQQEDSAVYLCASSSGPSGRLYEQYFGPGTRLTVT.

The V and J genes are TRBV4-2 and TRBJ2-7, with D possibly being TRBD1 or TRBD2 (5 bases each). V lost 0 bases to trimming and J lost 5 bases, with 14 bases between them. CDR1 LGHNA and CDR2 YNFKEQ come from the germline V gene. The CDR3 runs 15 residues. CDR3 bases: TGTGCCAGCAGCCAAGATGGGCAGGGACGGGACGAGCAGTACTTC. Amino acid sequence: CASSQDGQGRDEQYF.

This CDR3 is CASSRDRGDTIYF. The CDR3 coding sequence is TGTGCCAGCAGCCGGGACAGGGGAGACACCATATATTTT. The V call is TRBV11-2, the J call TRBJ1-3, with 10 bases aligning to TRBD1. The CDR3 runs 13 residues. The germline V gene has CDR1 SGHAT and CDR2 FQNNGV. V dropped 5 bases and J dropped 8; count of bases not matched to a gene: 3.

The chain has TRBV6-6 and TRBJ1-1; no definite D call. This CDR3 region has 16 residues. The germline CDR1 and CDR2 sequences are MNHNY and SVGAGI (reference sequence). The V gene lost 4 bases and the J gene lost 10 bases, with 25 bases spanning the gap. CDR3 loop: CASSSDHPGNSRLAFF. DNA of the CDR3: TGTGCCAGCAGTTCAGACCACCCGGGCAACTCACGATTAGCTTTCTTT.

This sequence joins TRBV4-2 and TRBJ2-5; TRBD2 matches at 7 bases. This CDR3 is built from 15 residues. Trimming cost V 0 bases and J 3 bases; bases outside gene matches: 4. Germline CDR1 LGHNA, CDR2 YNFKEQ. The CDR3 coding sequence is TGTGCCAGCAGCCAAGAGACCCTAGCGGAAGAGACCCAGTACTTC. Its protein product is CASSQETLAEETQYF.

The genes are TRBV7-9 and TRBJ1-5; D is ambiguous. CDR3 length equals 14 residues. CDR1 and CDR2 (germline): SEHNR, FQNEAQ (reference sequence). Trimming shortened V by 3 bases and J by 7 bases, and 13 bases separated the two germline ends. The CDR3 reads CASSFGQTGQPQHF. CDR3 coding DNA: TGTGCCAGCAGCTTTGGTCAAACGGGGCAGCCCCAGCATTTT. Together with reference TRBV7-9 and TRBJ1-5, the CDR3 gives the full variable domain: DTGVSQNPRHKITKRGQNVTFRCDPISEHNRLYWYRQTLGQGPEFLTYFQNEAQLEKSRLLSDRFSAERPKGSFSTLEIQRTEQGDSAMYLCASSFGQTGQPQHFGDGTRLSIL.

V and J are TRBV6-4 and TRBJ2-7; D unclear. Trimming left V 8 bases short and J 4 bases short, with 15 bases between. CDR1 MRHNA and CDR2 SNTAGT come from the germline V gene. The CDR3 is 13 residues long. CDR3 loop: CASRKFGLYEQYF. The CDR3 coding sequence is TGTGCCAGCCGTAAGTTCGGGCTTTACGAGCAGTACTTC.

The chain joins TRBV7-2 to TRBJ2-7; 7 bases align to TRBD2. The V gene end was trimmed by 4 bases and the J gene end by 2 bases; junction bases not matched to a gene: 8. Germline CDR1 and CDR2: SGHTA and FQGNSA. This CDR3 region has 15 residues. CDR3: CASSWERGSTYEQYF. CDR3 nucleotide sequence: TGTGCCAGCAGCTGGGAGCGGGGATCCACCTACGAGCAGTACTTC.

CDR3 region: CASRPGQVSNQPQHF. CDR3 coding DNA: TGCGCCAGCAGGCCCGGACAGGTTAGCAATCAGCCCCAGCATTTT. V gene TRBV10-1 combines with J gene TRBJ1-5, with 7 bases fitting TRBD1. The CDR3 is 15 amino acids. Trimming cost V 6 bases and J 0 bases; bases outside gene matches: 5. Germline CDR1 reads WNHNN; CDR2 reads SYGVQD (reference sequence).

DNA of the CDR3: TGTGCCAGCAGTACTAGGGGCACTAACTCTGGGGCCAACGTCCTGACTTTC. It encodes CASSTRGTNSGANVLTF. J is TRBJ2-6 and V is TRBV28, with D tentatively TRBD1 or TRBD2 (5 bases each). The CDR3 consists of 17 residues. The ends were cut back, 5 bases at V and 0 bases at J, with 14 bases in the middle. The germline gives CDR1 MDHEN, CDR2 SYDVKM.

Worth noting for this clone: This sample includes further DNA sequences coding for the same CDR3. The chain combines TRBV28 with TRBJ1-2, with D unclear. V was trimmed by 4 bases and J by 1 base, leaving 4 bases between them. This CDR3 comprises 12 residues. The V gene's germline CDR1 is MDHEN and CDR2 SYDVKM. This CDR3 reads CASSYSNYGYTF. CDR3 bases: TGTGCCAGCAGTTACAGTAACTATGGCTACACCTTC.

This chain connects TRBV13 to TRBJ2-7; no definite D call. The CDR3 length is 15 residues. Germline V lookup: CDR1 PRHDT, CDR2 FYEKMQ (reference sequence). V was pared by 1 base and J by 2 bases, with 12 bases between. Here the CDR3 DNA reads TGTGCCAGCAGCTTAGATATAGGCAGAACCTACGAGCAGTACTTC. It is translated as CASSLDIGRTYEQYF.

The chain uses TRBV7-9 and TRBJ2-5; D might be TRBD2 (5 bases). CDR1 and CDR2 (germline): SEHNR, FQNEAQ (reference sequence). This CDR3 is 16 amino acids long. V lost 0 bases and J 3 bases, leaving 14 bases between the germline ends. This chain's CDR3 is CASSLAGSGLEETQYF. CDR3 coding DNA: TGTGCCAGCAGCTTAGCAGGTTCGGGGTTGGAAGAGACCCAGTACTTC.

A few counts support this clone. The V and J genes are TRBV19 and TRBJ1-2, with D possibly TRBD1 on 5 matching bases. Trimming left V 7 bases short and J 2 bases short, with 20 bases between. The CDR3 totals 16 residues. CDR1 is LNHDA, CDR2 SQIVND, per germline (reference sequence). The CDR3 nucleotides are TGTGCCAGTATCAACCGCCGCAGGACACCAAACTATGGCTACACCTTC. Translating it yields CASINRRRTPNYGYTF.

This clone has only a few counts. The chain employs TRBV7-9 and TRBJ1-1, with unresolved D. The CDR3 runs to 14 residues. Trimming left V 1 base short and J 0 bases short, with 6 bases between. Germline values: CDR1 SEHNR, CDR2 FQNEAQ (reference sequence). The CDR3 reads CASSLDAVNTEAFF. CDR3 DNA: TGTGCCAGCAGCTTAGACGCGGTGAACACTGAAGCTTTCTTT.

This clone was seen once. CDR3 protein: CASSQEYSSYNSPLHF. In nucleotides, the CDR3 is TGCGCCAGCAGCCAAGAATACAGCTCCTATAATTCACCCCTCCACTTT. This rearrangement joins TRBV4-3 to TRBJ1-6, with D unclear. CDR3 size: 16 residues. Trimming stripped 0 bases from V and 0 bases from J, with 6 bases between. Germline CDR1 and CDR2: LGHNA and YSLEER.

The CDR3 loop is CASSLRAGEKLFF. CDR3 coding DNA: TGTGCCAGCAGCTTGAGGGCGGGCGAAAAACTGTTTTTT. The chain combines TRBV11-2 with TRBJ1-4, with no clear D. Trimming took off 3 bases at V and 8 bases at J, with 10 bases between the two ends. CDR3 size: 13 residues. The V gene's germline CDR1 is SGHAT and CDR2 FQNNGV.

The chain joins TRBV25-1 to TRBJ2-1, with TRBD2 matching over 8 bases. V shed 0 bases and J 3 bases; nucleotides not matched to a gene: 4. This CDR3 spans 16 amino acids. Germline V gene data show CDR1 as MGHDK and CDR2 as SYGVNS. The CDR3: CASSEYGAGGYNEQFF. The CDR3 nucleotides read TGTGCCAGCAGTGAATACGGGGCGGGAGGCTACAATGAGCAGTTCTTC.

This clone was found once. V and J are TRBV2 and TRBJ1-5, with D unresolved. V lost 8 bases, J lost 3 bases, and 8 bases lay in between. The CDR3 length is 12 residues. Germline values: CDR1 SNHLY, CDR2 FYNNEI. CDR3 amino acids: CASRRPNQPQHF. The CDR3 DNA follows: TGTGCCAGCCGACGGCCCAATCAGCCCCAGCATTTT.

The rearrangement uses TRBV24-1 and TRBJ1-2; tentative D call: TRBD1 (5 bases). This CDR3 has 13 residues. The V end was cut by 5 bases, the J end by 6 bases, with 12 bases between. CDR1 and CDR2 (germline): KGHDR, SFDVKD. The CDR3 region has the DNA TGTGCCACCAGTGGGTCCGTCAGGGATGGCTACACCTTC. Translated, it gives CATSGSVRDGYTF.

The chain is built from TRBV25-1 and TRBJ2-2; 11 bases are a match to TRBD1. Germline loops: CDR1 MGHDK, CDR2 SYGVNS. The V segment lost 6 bases and the J segment 4 bases; nucleotides outside the gene matches: 7. There are 16 residues in the CDR3. CDR3 amino acids: CASRGVGQGATGELFF. The CDR3 DNA reads TGTGCCAGCAGGGGCGTAGGACAGGGGGCCACCGGGGAGCTGTTTTTT.

The V call is TRBV5-1, the J call TRBJ2-2, with 7 bases fitting TRBD1. Germline V lookup: CDR1 SGHRS, CDR2 YFSETQ. This CDR3 is 13 amino acids long. The junction had 0 bases not matched to a gene; V was cut back by 4 bases and J by 3 bases. CDR3 bases: TGCGCCAGCAGCGGGACAGACACCGGGGAGCTGTTTTTT. This sequence encodes CASSGTDTGELFF.

The gene calls are TRBV11-2 and TRBJ1-1; TRBD1 aligns across 9 bases. CDR3 length: 14 amino acids. Germline loops: CDR1 SGHAT, CDR2 FQNNGV. With 1 base clipped from V and 7 bases from J, the junction kept 4 bases outside the gene matches. The CDR3: CASSLAQGAIEAFF. CDR3 coding DNA: TGTGCCAGCAGCTTAGCACAGGGGGCTATTGAAGCTTTCTTT.

Concerning this clone itself: The sample has other DNA sequences that encode this CDR3 too. The chain uses TRBV9 and TRBJ2-3; 8 nucleotides align to TRBD2. With 4 bases clipped from V and 2 bases from J, the junction kept 3 bases outside the gene matches. Germline lookup yields CDR1 SGDLS and CDR2 YYNGEE. CDR3 size: 14 residues. CDR3: CASSTSGLTDTQYF. The CDR3 DNA follows: TGTGCCAGCAGCACTAGCGGCCTCACAGATACGCAGTATTTT.

The chain joins TRBV28 to TRBJ1-4; D not resolved. The CDR3 is made up of 15 amino acids. The germline V gene has CDR1 MDHEN and CDR2 SYDVKM. V was shortened by 2 bases and J by 3 bases, with 10 bases between the two germline ends. Here the CDR3 DNA reads TGTGCCAGCAGTTTAGGCGGGGAGGCTAATGAAAAACTGTTTTTT. This gives the protein CASSLGGEANEKLFF.